The 25 T cell receptor beta chains given below trace back to one sample, sequenced in a study of T cell changes during pregnancy in multiple sclerosis. Assay: immunoSEQ multiplex PCR; the TCRdb copy retains only in-frame clones and omits some. The sample records more than 45,000 clones, roughly 90% being singletons. The sequences come from CD4+ T cells from peripheral blood mononuclear cells, collected after pregnancy. Source of these receptors: a female donor with multiple sclerosis, enrolled in a pregnancy study.

The CDR3 DNA reads TGTGCCAGCAGCTTCGGACAGGGGGCAGACACCATATATTTT. This codes for CASSFGQGADTIYF. This rearrangement joins TRBV7-8 to TRBJ1-3, with 11 bases aligning to TRBD1. Germline trimming cut 3 bases from V and 8 bases from J; bases unmatched to any gene: 3. The CDR3 consists of 14 residues. The germline CDR1 and CDR2 sequences are SGHVS and FQNEAQ.

V is TRBV5-1 and J is TRBJ1-6, with 10 bases identical to TRBD1. CDR1 and CDR2 (germline): SGHRS, YFSETQ. With V trimmed by 5 bases and J by 7 bases, 9 bases remained unmatched. The CDR3 sequence is 16 residues long. CDR3 protein: CASSQQGQGSNSPLHF. In nucleotides, the CDR3 is TGCGCCAGCAGTCAGCAGGGACAGGGGTCAAATTCACCCCTCCACTTT.

The chain has TRBV11-2 and TRBJ1-3; D may be TRBD1 (5 bases). The germline V and J ends were trimmed by 2 bases and 4 bases, with 9 bases remaining between them. This CDR3 is 14 amino acids long. In germline, CDR1 is SGHAT, CDR2 FQNNGV. This chain's CDR3 is CASSLPGRGNTIYF. The CDR3, as DNA: TGTGCCAGCAGCTTACCAGGGAGGGGAAACACCATATATTTT.

V is TRBV25-1 and J is TRBJ1-2, with 7 bases fitting TRBD1. CDR3 length: 14 residues. The V and J ends lost 10 bases and 4 bases, in that order; junction bases with no gene match: 12. Germline values: CDR1 MGHDK, CDR2 SYGVNS. The CDR3 coding sequence is TGTGCCACGGGCGGACAGGTCGAACTCTATGGCTACACCTTC. The encoded protein is CATGGQVELYGYTF.

This chain connects TRBV9 to TRBJ2-3, with 13 bases aligning to TRBD2. This CDR3 has 17 amino acids. V trimming: 4 bases; J trimming: 1 base; junction bases outside the gene matches: 6. The germline V gene encodes CDR1 SGDLS and CDR2 YYNGEE. DNA of the CDR3: TGTGCCAGCAGCCCCCGCGGGACTAGCGGGGGCACAGATACGCAGTATTTT. Translating gives CASSPRGTSGGTDTQYF.

As for this clone: This CDR3 is also generated by other DNA sequences in the sample. This rearrangement joins TRBV27 to TRBJ1-5; possible D gene TRBD1, 5 bases. The CDR3 is made up of 14 amino acids. In germline, CDR1 is MNHEY, CDR2 SMNVEV (reference sequence). Trimming took off 4 bases at V and 4 bases at J, with 11 bases between the two ends. The CDR3 coding sequence is TGTGCCAGCAGTTCGCAGGGATCGAATCAGCCCCAGCATTTT. Translated: CASSSQGSNQPQHF.

The rearrangement joins TRBV6-5 to TRBJ1-5; a possible D gene is TRBD1 (6 bases). Trimming took 2 bases from V and 6 from J, leaving 8 bases between them. This CDR3 is built from 13 residues. Germline-derived CDR1 and CDR2 are MNHEY and SVGAGI. CDR3 DNA: TGTGCCAGCAGTTACGAAGGGGGTCAGCCCCAGCATTTT. It codes for CASSYEGGQPQHF.

The chain couples TRBV9 to TRBJ2-5; 8 bases align to TRBD1. The ends lost 0 bases at V and 5 bases at J; junction bases unmatched: 6. Germline CDR1 is SGDLS and CDR2 is YYNGEE. The CDR3 totals 15 residues. The CDR3 here is CASSVAATGVETQYF. CDR3 DNA: TGTGCCAGCAGCGTAGCGGCGACAGGGGTGGAGACCCAGTACTTC. Based on the CDR3 plus reference TRBV9 and TRBJ2-5, the full variable domain is DSGVTQTPKHLITATGQRVTLRCSPRSGDLSVYWYQQSLDQGLQFLIQYYNGEERAKGNILERFSAQQFPDLHSELNLSSLELGDSALYFCASSVAATGVETQYFGPGTRLLVL.

J is TRBJ2-7 and V is TRBV2; 8 bases are a match to TRBD2. This CDR3 is built from 14 residues. Unmatched junction bases numbered 10, after V lost 6 bases and J lost 6 bases. Germline V gene data show CDR1 as SNHLY and CDR2 as FYNNEI. CDR3 DNA: TGTGCCAGCAGCTCCACGGGGGGGCTGAGCGAGCAGTACTTC. This codes for CASSSTGGLSEQYF.

V and J are TRBV7-6 and TRBJ1-2, with D perhaps matching TRBD1 (6 bases). V was trimmed by 2 bases and J by 7 bases, leaving 14 bases between them. CDR3 length: 14 amino acids. Per the germline V gene, CDR1 is SGHVS and CDR2 is FNYEAQ. CDR3 sequence (DNA): TGTGCCAGCAGCTTATCACAGGGAGATGGTGGCTACACCTTC. Amino acid sequence: CASSLSQGDGGYTF. The full variable domain, in which reference TRBV7-6 and TRBJ1-2 provide the parts outside the CDR3, is GAGVSQSPRYKVTKRGQDVALRCDPISGHVSLYWYRQALGQGPEFLTYFNYEAQQDKSGLPNDRFSAERPEGSISTLTIQRTEQRDSAMYRCASSLSQGDGGYTFGSGTRLTVV.

The chain uses TRBV19 and TRBJ1-5; the D gene is possibly TRBD1 (6 bases). The CDR3 sequence is 17 residues long. In germline, CDR1 is LNHDA, CDR2 SQIVND (reference sequence). V was cut by 2 bases and J by 0 bases, with 14 bases left in between. The CDR3 protein is CASSINPGGVSNQPQHF. The CDR3 DNA sequence: TGTGCCAGTAGTATAAACCCGGGGGGCGTTAGCAATCAGCCCCAGCATTTT.

This chain uses TRBV4-2 with TRBJ1-6; a possible D gene is TRBD1 (5 bases). Germline CDR1 and CDR2: LGHNA and YNFKEQ. With 1 base removed from V and 14 bases from J, the gap between germline ends came to 21 bases. There are 16 residues in the CDR3. CDR3 DNA: TGTGCCAGCAGCCAAGTCCGTGACAGCTCGAGAGTGGCCCTCCACTTT. Translation: CASSQVRDSSRVALHF.

The gene calls are TRBV7-9 and TRBJ1-2; 8 nucleotides agree with TRBD1. The germline V gene has CDR1 SEHNR and CDR2 FQNEAQ (reference sequence). The CDR3 extends over 14 amino acids. Germline trimming cut 6 bases from V and 11 bases from J; bases unmatched to any gene: 14. The CDR3 spells CASSLPGTGRGYTF. CDR3 DNA: TGTGCCAGCAGTTTACCCGGGACAGGACGTGGGTACACCTTC.

The chain combines TRBV2 with TRBJ2-7, with TRBD1 matching 7 bases. In germline, CDR1 is SNHLY, CDR2 FYNNEI. The length of the CDR3 is 13 residues. With 6 bases clipped from V and 4 bases from J, the junction kept 6 bases outside the gene matches. For the CDR3, the DNA is TGTGCCAGCAGGGTTGACAGGGCGTACGAGCAGTACTTC. This gives the protein CASRVDRAYEQYF.

The rearrangement joins TRBV7-2 to TRBJ1-2; the match to TRBD1 covers 12 bases. From germline, CDR1 is SGHTA and CDR2 FQGNSA. There are 15 residues in the CDR3. Trimming at V came to 5 bases and at J to 8 bases, leaving 9 bases not matched to a gene. CDR3 sequence: CASSPAGTGGAGYTF. The CDR3, as DNA: TGTGCCAGCAGCCCCGCCGGGACAGGGGGCGCGGGCTACACCTTC.

This chain connects TRBV5-6 to TRBJ2-7, with 7 bases fitting TRBD1. This CDR3 region has 16 residues. The V gene end was trimmed by 4 bases and the J gene end by 4 bases; junction bases not matched to a gene: 14. Germline CDR1 SGHDT, CDR2 YYEEEE. CDR3 DNA: TGTGCCAGCAGCCCGCTCAAGGGACAGACTCTTTACGAGCAGTACTTC. Residues: CASSPLKGQTLYEQYF. Using reference TRBV5-6 and TRBJ2-7 for the parts outside the CDR3, the full variable domain is DAGVTQSPTHLIKTRGQQVTLRCSPKSGHDTVSWYQQALGQGPQFIFQYYEEEERQRGNFPDRFSGHQFPNYSSELNVNALLLGDSALYLCASSPLKGQTLYEQYFGPGTRLTVT.

The genes are TRBV4-3 and TRBJ1-4; 7 bases are a match to TRBD1. Germline V gene lookup returns CDR1 LGHNA and CDR2 YSLEER. The CDR3 runs 20 residues. With V trimmed by 0 bases and J by 6 bases, 19 bases remained unmatched. CDR3 sequence (DNA): TGCGCCAGCAGCCAAGATCGGGCAAGATCGGCTAGGGGGCGGTATGAAAAACTGTTTTTT. As protein: CASSQDRARSARGRYEKLFF.

This clone is a singleton in its sample. The chain combines TRBV4-2 with TRBJ1-4; D is perhaps TRBD1 (5 bases). The CDR3 runs 13 residues. Deletions cut 6 bases from V and 6 bases from J, with 11 bases between. Germline V gene sequence: CDR1 LGHNA, CDR2 YNFKEQ. CDR3 amino acids: CASSGGGDEKLFF. CDR3 coding DNA: TGTGCCAGCAGTGGGGGGGGTGATGAAAAACTGTTTTTT.

This rearrangement joins TRBV7-9 to TRBJ1-6; perhaps TRBD1 as D (5 bases). CDR3 size: 14 residues. V was clipped by 2 bases and J by 6 bases, with 8 bases between them. Germline lookup yields CDR1 SEHNR and CDR2 FQNEAQ (reference sequence). In DNA, the CDR3 is TGTGCCAGCAGCTTACAGGGATCTAATTCACCCCTCCACTTT. Encoded protein: CASSLQGSNSPLHF. Full variable domain (missing parts from reference TRBV7-9 and TRBJ1-6): DTGVSQNPRHKITKRGQNVTFRCDPISEHNRLYWYRQTLGQGPEFLTYFQNEAQLEKSRLLSDRFSAERPKGSFSTLEIQRTEQGDSAMYLCASSLQGSNSPLHFGNGTRLTVT.

The chain couples TRBV4-2 to TRBJ2-1, with 7 bases identical to TRBD2. The germline gives CDR1 LGHNA, CDR2 YNFKEQ. J gave up 1 base and V 4 bases, and 10 bases lay outside the gene matches. The CDR3 runs to 17 residues. This chain's CDR3 is CASSRRGGLRSYNEQFF. The CDR3 DNA follows: TGTGCCAGCAGCCGACGGGGAGGGCTTCGGTCCTACAATGAGCAGTTCTTC.

The chain couples TRBV2 to TRBJ2-7; 8 bases align to TRBD2. The CDR3 is 14 amino acids. The germline CDR1 and CDR2 sequences are SNHLY and FYNNEI. With V trimmed by 8 bases and J by 0 bases, 6 bases remained unmatched. This chain's CDR3 is CASHSGVFSYEQYF. CDR3 bases: TGTGCCAGCCATAGCGGGGTGTTCTCCTACGAGCAGTACTTC.

This chain joins TRBV6-1 and TRBJ1-4, with TRBD1 matching over 7 bases. Per germline, CDR1 MNHNS and CDR2 SASEGT. The ends lost 2 bases at V and 0 bases at J; junction bases unmatched: 6. This CDR3 contains 17 residues. DNA for the CDR3: TGTGCCAGCAGTGAATTCGACAGGGTAGCAACTAATGAAAAACTGTTTTTT. This gives the protein CASSEFDRVATNEKLFF.

The rearrangement joins TRBV2 to TRBJ2-5, with 11 positions matching TRBD2. Germline V gives CDR1 SNHLY, CDR2 FYNNEI. The CDR3 runs to 16 residues. The V gene end was trimmed by 4 bases and the J gene end by 4 bases; junction bases not matched to a gene: 8. The chain's CDR3 is CASSAIAGGPRETQYF. The CDR3 DNA is TGTGCCAGCAGTGCGATAGCGGGGGGGCCCAGAGAGACCCAGTACTTC. The complete variable domain, with remaining parts taken from reference TRBV2 and TRBJ2-5, reads EPEVTQTPSHQVTQMGQEVILRCVPISNHLYFYWYRQILGQKVEFLVSFYNNEISEKSEIFDDQFSVERPDGSNFTLKIRSTKLEDSAMYFCASSAIAGGPRETQYFGPGTRLLVL.

This clone has just a few counts. The chain employs TRBV7-3 and TRBJ1-5, with a weak D call TRBD1 (5 bases). V was clipped by 2 bases and J by 7 bases, with 9 bases between them. The CDR3 covers 13 residues. Germline CDR1 and CDR2: SGHTA and FQGTGA. The DNA for the CDR3 is TGTGCCAGCAGCTTACACGGGGGGCAGCCCCAGCATTTT. It yields the protein CASSLHGGQPQHF.

The chain employs TRBV4-1 and TRBJ1-2; D is undetermined. Trimming stripped 6 bases from V and 5 bases from J, with 19 bases between. This CDR3 has 15 residues. The germline gives CDR1 MGHRA, CDR2 YSYEKL. The CDR3 here is CASREGLVGLYGYTF. DNA of the CDR3: TGCGCCAGCAGAGAAGGGTTAGTAGGACTATATGGCTACACCTTC.